Listed below are T cell receptor beta chains from one sample, sequenced in a study of response to subunit inactivated influenza vaccine. MiXCR was run by TCRdb on the RT-PCR reads, yielding one entry per CDR3 protein. The profile shows more than 600,000 distinct CDR3 sequences, 18% of them singletons. This material consisted of PBMCs from blood, taken more than 4 days after vaccination. All receptors come from a man in his forties or fifties who received an inactivated influenza vaccine. Both conserved end residues are part of each CDR3. A D gene is named only where the DNA matches it firmly. Clone size is shown for a subset of rows, as once, few, many or a class of expanded clone.

NA	NA	TRBJ1-5	TRBV12-3/TRBV12-4	CASSLGGLQYQPQHF	TGTGCCAGCAGTTTAGGGGGGCTGCAATATCAGCCCCAGCATTTT
few	NA	TRBJ1-5	TRBV5-1	CASSPDGWQPQHF	TGCGCCAGCAGCCCGGACGGGTGGCAGCCCCAGCATTTT
NA	TRBD1	TRBJ2-4	TRBV5-5	CASSWGTGGKNIQYF	TGTGCCAGCAGCTGGGGGACAGGGGGAAAAAACATTCAGTACTTC
few	NA	TRBJ2-1	TRBV11-2	CASSLVADVYNEQFF	TGTGCCAGCAGCTTAGTAGCGGATGTTTACAATGAGCAGTTCTTC
NA	NA	TRBJ2-7	TRBV20-1	CSARNPLTKYEQYF	TGCAGTGCTAGAAATCCACTGACTAAGTACGAGCAGTACTTC
NA	NA	TRBJ2-3	TRBV20-1	CSASRTNKDTQYF	TGCAGTGCTAGTAGAACGAACAAAGATACGCAGTATTTT
NA	NA	TRBJ2-5	TRBV5-1	CASTQAGGTQETQYF	TGCGCCAGCACCCAGGCGGGCGGGACCCAAGAGACCCAGTACTTC
NA	NA	TRBJ2-7	TRBV6-1	CASRTTGFYEQYF	TGTGCCAGCAGGACCACAGGGTTCTACGAGCAGTACTTC
many	NA	TRBJ2-7	TRBV10-2	CASGSSYEQYF	TGTGCCAGCGGATCCTCCTACGAGCAGTACTTC
few	NA	TRBJ1-2	TRBV7-2	CASRPSGGRNYGYTF	TGTGCCAGCAGACCGTCGGGGGGGCGCAACTATGGCTACACCTTC
NA	NA	TRBJ1-1	TRBV12-3/TRBV12-4	CASSPRRWEQNTEAFF	TGTGCCAGCAGTCCACGTAGATGGGAGCAGAACACTGAAGCTTTCTTT
many	TRBD2	TRBJ2-1	TRBV10-3	CAISEGTSSYNEQFF	TGTGCCATCAGTGAAGGGACTAGCTCCTACAATGAGCAGTTCTTC
few	NA	TRBJ2-2	TRBV4-3	CASSQYTGTGAGELFF	TGCGCCAGCAGCCAATACACAGGGACGGGGGCCGGGGAGCTGTTTTTT
many	NA	TRBJ2-7	TRBV11-2	CASSTIYEQYF	TGTGCCAGCAGTACCATCTACGAGCAGTACTTC
NA	TRBD2	TRBJ2-7	TRBV12-3/TRBV12-4	CASSTLGGGYEQYF	TGTGCCAGCAGTACTTTGGGGGGGGGCTACGAGCAGTACTTC
NA	NA	TRBJ2-5	TRBV9	CASSNGQSMKTQYF	TGTGCCAGCAGCAACGGACAGAGCATGAAGACCCAGTACTTC
NA	NA	TRBJ1-3	TRBV20-1	CSAKPGSGNTIYF	TGCAGTGCCAAACCAGGCTCTGGAAACACCATATATTTT
NA	NA	TRBJ2-7	TRBV6-2/TRBV6-3	CASSYSPDDYEQYF	TGTGCCAGCAGTTACTCTCCGGACGACTACGAGCAGTACTTC
NA	TRBD2	TRBJ2-2	TRBV4-3	CASSQLLAGGQTGELFF	TGCGCCAGCAGCCAGTTACTAGCGGGGGGGCAGACCGGGGAGCTGTTTTTT
few	NA	TRBJ1-2	TRBV29-1	CSVAGRNYGYTF	TGCAGCGTTGCGGGACGGAACTATGGCTACACCTTC
NA	NA	TRBJ1-2	TRBV15	CATSRDRGRDYTF	TGTGCCACCAGCAGAGATAGGGGACGCGACTACACCTTC
few	NA	TRBJ2-7	TRBV6-1	CASSELGTASYEQYF	TGTGCCAGCAGTGAATTAGGGACGGCCTCCTACGAGCAGTACTTC
few	TRBD2	TRBJ2-1	TRBV5-1	CASSLERGTDEQFF	TGCGCCAGCAGCTTAGAGCGGGGGACGGATGAGCAGTTCTTC
few	NA	TRBJ2-5	TRBV6-6	CATAGRQETQYF	TGTGCCACCGCGGGACGTCAAGAGACCCAGTACTTC
few	NA	TRBJ2-3	TRBV29-1	CSVRETDTQYF	TGCAGCGTTAGGGAAACAGATACGCAGTATTTT
few	NA	TRBJ2-7	TRBV20-1	CSARASRGIYEQYF	TGCAGTGCTAGAGCCTCTAGGGGTATCTACGAGCAGTACTTC
NA	NA	TRBJ2-5	TRBV7-9	CASSLPVNRTYRETQYF	TGTGCCAGCAGCTTGCCGGTAAACAGGACCTATCGGGAGACCCAGTACTTC
NA	NA	TRBJ2-3	TRBV12-3/TRBV12-4	CASSLVATTDTQYF	TGTGCCAGCAGTTTAGTGGCGACTACAGATACGCAGTATTTT
few	TRBD1	TRBJ2-5	TRBV7-9	CASSTGTGMETQYF	TGTGCCAGCAGTACGGGGACAGGGATGGAGACCCAGTACTTC
many	TRBD1	TRBJ2-3	TRBV7-3	CASSSLGQSADTQYF	TGTGCCAGCAGCTCCTTGGGACAGTCGGCAGATACGCAGTATTTT
few	TRBD1	TRBJ2-7	TRBV14	CASSHIRTGTNEQYF	TGTGCCAGCAGCCATATACGGACAGGGACAAACGAGCAGTACTTC
few	NA	TRBJ2-1	TRBV9	CASSEGDGSGDEQFF	TGTGCCAGCAGCGAGGGAGATGGGAGTGGGGATGAGCAGTTCTTC
NA	NA	TRBJ2-3	TRBV6-1	CASKERATTDTQYF	TGTGCCAGCAAGGAGCGGGCCACCACAGATACGCAGTATTTT
few	TRBD1	TRBJ2-7	TRBV6-5	CASSSGTAWEQYF	TGTGCCAGCAGTTCCGGGACAGCGTGGGAGCAGTACTTC
NA	TRBD2	TRBJ2-7	TRBV7-2	CASRRTSGRANEQYF	TGTGCCAGCAGGCGGACTAGCGGGAGGGCCAACGAGCAGTACTTC
NA	NA	TRBJ1-1	TRBV28	CASSFITFAKSTEAFF	TGTGCCAGCAGTTTCATCACTTTCGCGAAGAGCACTGAAGCTTTCTTT
many	NA	TRBJ2-2	TRBV12-3/TRBV12-4	CASSFSGEVAGELFF	TGTGCCAGCAGTTTTTCGGGCGAGGTTGCCGGGGAGCTGTTTTTT
few	TRBD1	TRBJ1-2	TRBV4-2	CASSQSDRGLGYTF	TGTGCCAGCAGCCAATCAGACAGGGGTCTTGGCTACACCTTC
few	TRBD1	TRBJ2-5	TRBV5-1	CASSFLQGAMKETQYF	TGCGCCAGCAGCTTCCTACAGGGGGCGATGAAGGAGACCCAGTACTTC
many	TRBD2	TRBJ2-1	TRBV12-3/TRBV12-4	CASSWGQGRTSGRALRNEQFF	TGTGCCAGCAGTTGGGGACAGGGGAGGACTAGCGGGAGGGCCCTTAGAAATGAGCAGTTCTTC
many	TRBD1	TRBJ2-1	TRBV11-2	CASSLPGTGRPPSYNEQFF	TGTGCCAGCAGCTTACCCGGGACAGGGAGGCCTCCCTCCTACAATGAGCAGTTCTTC
many	NA	TRBJ2-5	TRBV27	CASSLSVEETQYF	TGTGCCAGCAGTTTATCGGTGGAAGAGACCCAGTACTTC
few	NA	TRBJ2-5	TRBV7-2	CASSFNGAQGGETQYF	TGTGCCAGCAGCTTTAACGGTGCCCAGGGCGGGGAGACCCAGTACTTC
few	TRBD1	TRBJ1-2	TRBV29-1	CSVEDRTYGYTF	TGCAGCGTTGAGGACAGGACCTATGGCTACACCTTC
few	NA	TRBJ2-1	TRBV10-3	CAIRDGSSYNEQFF	TGTGCCATCAGGGATGGCAGCTCCTACAATGAGCAGTTCTTC
NA	NA	TRBJ2-1	TRBV7-9	CASSPPPTGAQFF	TGTGCCAGCAGCCCACCCCCTACGGGGGCACAGTTCTTC
NA	NA	TRBJ2-1	TRBV20-1	CSATRKLYNEQFF	TGCAGTGCTACCAGGAAACTCTACAATGAGCAGTTCTTC
NA	NA	TRBJ2-7	TRBV21-1	CASSKELADPYEQYF	TGTGCCAGCAGCAAAGAACTAGCTGATCCCTACGAGCAGTACTTC
few	TRBD1	TRBJ1-5	TRBV10-2	CASSATKGAGNQPQHF	TGCGCCAGCAGTGCCACTAAGGGGGCCGGCAATCAGCCCCAGCATTTT
few	TRBD1	TRBJ1-4	TRBV30	CAWSPMDRESLLFF	TGTGCCTGGAGTCCGATGGACAGGGAGTCTCTACTGTTTTTT
NA	TRBD2	TRBJ2-1	TRBV20-1	CSAGGGLAGINEQFF	TGCAGTGCTGGAGGAGGGCTAGCGGGAATAAATGAGCAGTTCTTC
NA	TRBD1	TRBJ2-1	TRBV5-1	CASSLTGGNNLQSYNEQFF	TGCGCCAGCAGCCTGACAGGGGGCAACAATTTGCAATCCTACAATGAGCAGTTCTTC
few	NA	TRBJ2-7	TRBV20-1	CSARWDSEQYF	TGCAGTGCTAGATGGGACTCCGAGCAGTACTTC
NA	NA	TRBJ2-1	TRBV11-2	CASTMRGITGVSYNEQFF	TGTGCCAGCACCATGCGAGGGATTACGGGGGTCTCCTACAATGAGCAGTTCTTC